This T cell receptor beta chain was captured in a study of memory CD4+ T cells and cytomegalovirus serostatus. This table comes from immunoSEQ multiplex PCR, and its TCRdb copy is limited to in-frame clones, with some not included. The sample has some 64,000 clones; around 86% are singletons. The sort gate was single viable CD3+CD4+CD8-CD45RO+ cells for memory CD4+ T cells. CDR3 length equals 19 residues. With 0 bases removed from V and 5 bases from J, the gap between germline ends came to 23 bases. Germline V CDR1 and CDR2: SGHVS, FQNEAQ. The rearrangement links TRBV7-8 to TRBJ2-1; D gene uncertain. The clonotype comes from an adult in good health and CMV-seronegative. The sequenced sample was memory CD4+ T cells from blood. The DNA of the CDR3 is TGTGCCAGCAGCTTAGCGTTTTCCAGCGTTACTCTCCCCGACAATGAGCAGTTCTTC. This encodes CASSLAFSSVTLPDNEQFF.